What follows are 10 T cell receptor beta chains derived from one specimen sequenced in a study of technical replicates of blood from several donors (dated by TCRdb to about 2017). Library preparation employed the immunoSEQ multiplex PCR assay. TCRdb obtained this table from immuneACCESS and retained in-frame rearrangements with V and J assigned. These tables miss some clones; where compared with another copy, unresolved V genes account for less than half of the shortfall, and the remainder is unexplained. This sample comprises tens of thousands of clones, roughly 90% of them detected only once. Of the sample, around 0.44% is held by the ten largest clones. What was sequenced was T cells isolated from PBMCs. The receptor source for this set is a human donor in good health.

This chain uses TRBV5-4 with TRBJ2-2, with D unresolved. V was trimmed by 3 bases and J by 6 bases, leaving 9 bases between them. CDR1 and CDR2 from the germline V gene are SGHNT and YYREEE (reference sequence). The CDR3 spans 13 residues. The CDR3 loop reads CASSSRPAGELFF. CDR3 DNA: TGTGCCAGCAGCTCGCGCCCGGCCGGGGAGCTGTTTTTT.

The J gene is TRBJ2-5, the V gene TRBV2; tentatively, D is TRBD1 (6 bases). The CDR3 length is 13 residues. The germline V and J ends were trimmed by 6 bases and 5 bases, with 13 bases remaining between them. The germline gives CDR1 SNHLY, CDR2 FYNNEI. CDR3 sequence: CASRPGTGETQYF. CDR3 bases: TGTGCCAGCAGGCCGGGAACAGGGGAGACCCAGTACTTC.

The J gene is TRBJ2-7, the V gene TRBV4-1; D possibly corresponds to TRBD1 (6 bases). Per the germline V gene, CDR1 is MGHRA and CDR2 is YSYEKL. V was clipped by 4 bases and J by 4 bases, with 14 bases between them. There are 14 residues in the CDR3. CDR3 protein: CASSPGQSTYEQYF. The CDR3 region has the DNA TGCGCCAGCAGCCCCGGACAGAGTACATACGAGCAGTACTTC.

For the CDR3, the DNA is TGTGCCAGCAGCTTCACTAGCGGGAGGGCCTACAATGAGCAGTTCTTC. Encoded protein: CASSFTSGRAYNEQFF. The rearrangement uses TRBV28 and TRBJ2-1; 13 bases map to TRBD2. This CDR3 comprises 16 residues. Germline V gene lookup returns CDR1 MDHEN and CDR2 SYDVKM. V lost 6 bases and J lost 2; bases outside the gene matches: 4.

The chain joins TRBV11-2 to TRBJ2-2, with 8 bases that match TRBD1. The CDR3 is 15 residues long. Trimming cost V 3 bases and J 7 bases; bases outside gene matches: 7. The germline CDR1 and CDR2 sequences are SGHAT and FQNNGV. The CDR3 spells CASSLSRGLLGELFF. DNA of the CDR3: TGTGCCAGCAGCTTGAGCAGGGGGCTTCTCGGGGAGCTGTTTTTT.

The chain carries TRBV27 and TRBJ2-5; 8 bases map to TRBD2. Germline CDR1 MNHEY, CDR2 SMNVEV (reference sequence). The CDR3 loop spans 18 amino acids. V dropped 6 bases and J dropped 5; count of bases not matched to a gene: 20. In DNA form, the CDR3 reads TGTGCCAGCAGCCGCGCTGAAATGATAGCGGGGAGTAGGGAGACCCAGTACTTC. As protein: CASSRAEMIAGSRETQYF.

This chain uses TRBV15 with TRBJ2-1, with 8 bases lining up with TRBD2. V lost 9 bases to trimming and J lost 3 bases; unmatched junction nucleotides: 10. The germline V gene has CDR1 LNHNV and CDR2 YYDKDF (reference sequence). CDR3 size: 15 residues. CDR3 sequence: CATSPGLENYNEQFF. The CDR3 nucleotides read TGTGCCACTAGTCCGGGACTAGAAAACTACAATGAGCAGTTCTTC.

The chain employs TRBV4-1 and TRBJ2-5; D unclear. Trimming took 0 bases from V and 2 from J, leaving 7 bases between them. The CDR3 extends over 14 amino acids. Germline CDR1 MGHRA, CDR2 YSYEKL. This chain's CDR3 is CASSQEKRQETQYF. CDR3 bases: TGCGCCAGCAGCCAAGAAAAGAGGCAAGAGACCCAGTACTTC.

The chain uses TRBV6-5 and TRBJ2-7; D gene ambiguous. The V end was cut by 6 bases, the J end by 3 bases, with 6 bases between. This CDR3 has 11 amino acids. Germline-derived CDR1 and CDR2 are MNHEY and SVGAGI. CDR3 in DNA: TGTGCCAGCAGGTACCTCTACGAGCAGTACTTC. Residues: CASRYLYEQYF.

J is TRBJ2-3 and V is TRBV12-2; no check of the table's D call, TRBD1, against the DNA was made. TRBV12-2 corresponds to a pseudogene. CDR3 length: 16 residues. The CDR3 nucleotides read TGTGCAAGTCGCTTATTGTGGCAGTTGGTCACAGATACGCAGTATTTT. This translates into CASRLLWQLVTDTQYF.